The following is a TCR beta chain sequence with its context. These data come from a study of blood T cell repertoires in COVID-19. Study information: Samples of COVID-19 (acute and convalescent) were obtained from the United States, Italy and Spain.

J gave up 4 bases and V 2 bases, and 5 bases lay outside the gene matches. Germline V gene lookup returns CDR1 MGHRA and CDR2 YSYEKL. CDR3 length: 15 amino acids. Only in-frame clones appear in the TCRdb table, and some are missing; sequencing was by immunoSEQ multiplex PCR. The table has 300,000 to 450,000 clones, 80% to 90% seen once. The sample consisted of peripheral blood. V is TRBV4-1 and J is TRBJ1-5; 7 positions match TRBD1. The TCR originated in a woman in her thirties with COVID-19, enrolled during active disease. The CDR3 DNA reads TGCGCCAGCAGCCAACAGACAGGGATGAATCAGCCCCAGCATTTT. This codes for CASSQQTGMNQPQHF.